The 27 T cell receptor beta chains below were found in one sample sequenced in a study of blood T cell repertoires in COVID-19. The table came from immunoSEQ multiplex PCR; TCRdb's copy has only in-frame clones and leaves some out. Of roughly 80,000 clones listed, approximately 81% are singletons. The sequenced sample consisted of peripheral blood. These TCRs come from a woman aged 55 to 70 with acute or convalescent COVID-19.

The chain combines TRBV5-6 with TRBJ2-5; tentative D call: TRBD2 (6 bases). CDR1 is SGHDT and CDR2 is YYEEEE in the germline V gene. The CDR3 totals 14 residues. V lost 3 bases, J lost 2 bases, and 11 bases lay in between. CDR3 amino acids: CASSSLAGQETQYF. DNA for the CDR3: TGTGCCAGCAGCTCCCTGGCGGGGCAAGAGACCCAGTACTTC.

This clone was observed a handful of times. V gene TRBV7-8 combines with J gene TRBJ2-1; 7 positions agree with TRBD2. The V segment lost 6 bases and the J segment 4 bases; nucleotides outside the gene matches: 9. The CDR3 runs to 15 residues. CDR1 and CDR2 from the germline V gene are SGHVS and FQNEAQ. The CDR3 coding sequence is TGTGCCAGCAGTCAACACCCCGGGAGGTACAATGAGCAGTTCTTC. It translates to CASSQHPGRYNEQFF.

V usage is TRBV7-9 and J usage is TRBJ1-1; D not certain. Germline V gene sequence: CDR1 SEHNR, CDR2 FQNEAQ (reference sequence). The CDR3 length is 16 residues. V lost 3 bases and J lost 5, with 19 bases in between. The CDR3 DNA reads as TGTGCCAGCAGCTTTCCGCCCGGGGAGGGTGGAACTGAAGCTTTCTTT. It specifies CASSFPPGEGGTEAFF.

This chain uses TRBV30 with TRBJ1-1, with D hard to call. This CDR3 spans 16 amino acids. CDR1 and CDR2 (germline): GTSNPN, SVGIG (reference sequence). Trimming removed 3 bases from V and 5 bases from J, with 22 bases in between. The CDR3 coding sequence is TGTGCCTGGAGCGACAACCCTCGGATCCGTTGGACTGAAGCTTTCTTT. This sequence encodes CAWSDNPRIRWTEAFF.

This clone was detected only a few times. The chain has TRBV7-2 and TRBJ2-1; TRBD2 matches at 12 bases. Germline V gene sequence: CDR1 SGHTA, CDR2 FQGNSA. The CDR3 contains 15 residues. J lost 5 bases, V lost 6 bases, and 5 bases had no gene match. The CDR3 DNA sequence: TGTGCCAGCAGTTGGCGACTAGCGGGGGACAATGAGCAGTTCTTC. Protein product: CASSWRLAGDNEQFF.

The chain has TRBV6-5 and TRBJ2-3; D is perhaps TRBD2 (5 bases). V was pared by 8 bases and J by 1 base, with 13 bases between. The germline gives CDR1 MNHEY, CDR2 SVGAGI. The CDR3 loop spans 14 amino acids. CDR3: CASSGSVGTDTQYF. The CDR3 DNA follows: TGTGCCAGCTCAGGTAGCGTCGGCACAGATACGCAGTATTTT.

This clone was counted only a few times. The rearrangement uses TRBV10-1 and TRBJ1-6, with no clear D. V was pared by 3 bases and J by 6 bases, with 6 bases between. The germline gives CDR1 WNHNN, CDR2 SYGVQD (reference sequence). The CDR3 contains 13 residues. In DNA form, the CDR3 reads TGCGCCAGCAGTGAAGCGTCTAATTCACCCCTCCACTTT. Protein: CASSEASNSPLHF.

The CDR3 DNA is TGTGCCAGCAGTTACGGGACAGGGCGCCGAGAGACCCAGTACTTC. Its protein product is CASSYGTGRRETQYF. V usage is TRBV28 and J usage is TRBJ2-5; TRBD1 aligns across 9 bases. V was clipped by 4 bases and J by 4 bases; unmatched bases: 7. The CDR3 sequence is 15 residues long. CDR1 and CDR2 (germline): MDHEN, SYDVKM.

The J gene is TRBJ1-3, the V gene TRBV3-1 (or the pseudogene TRBV3-2); maybe TRBD1 (6 bases). Per germline, CDR1 LGHDT and CDR2 YNNKEL (reference sequence). CDR3 size: 13 residues. Trimming pared 5 bases from V and 8 bases from J, leaving 13 bases between. This chain's CDR3 is CASSIRTADTIYF. CDR3 DNA: TGTGCCAGCAGCATTCGGACAGCTGACACCATATATTTT.

The chain combines TRBV19 with TRBJ1-1; D is perhaps TRBD1 (5 bases). The CDR3 is 13 residues long. Germline V lookup: CDR1 LNHDA, CDR2 SQIVND (reference sequence). Trimming left V 6 bases short and J 7 bases short, with 15 bases between. The CDR3 sequence is CASRMKDKGEAFF. DNA of the CDR3: TGTGCCAGTAGGATGAAGGACAAGGGTGAAGCTTTCTTT.

This clone came up a few times. One end of the junction varies from germline; a read error may be responsible. The chain recombines TRBV13 with TRBJ1-1; unclear D gene. CDR1 PRHDT and CDR2 FYEKMQ come from the germline V gene (reference sequence). The CDR3 is 13 amino acids. The CDR3 DNA reads as TGTGCCAGCAGCCCTACTACGAACCCTGAAGCTTTCTTT. Protein product: CASSPTTNPEAFF.

J is TRBJ2-1 and V is TRBV6-4, with D perhaps TRBD2 (5 bases). V was cut by 5 bases and J by 9 bases, with 11 bases left in between. There are 12 residues in the CDR3. Germline values: CDR1 MRHNA, CDR2 SNTAGT. The CDR3 is CASSSDWGEQFF. DNA for the CDR3: TGTGCCAGCAGTTCGGACTGGGGTGAGCAGTTCTTC.

The chain couples TRBV28 to TRBJ2-1; no clear D. The CDR3 covers 14 residues. V was pared by 6 bases and J by 0 bases, with 9 bases between. Germline V CDR1 and CDR2: MDHEN, SYDVKM. The CDR3 coding sequence is TGTGCCAGCAGGGTACCGAGCTCCTACAATGAGCAGTTCTTC. Residues: CASRVPSSYNEQFF.

V gene TRBV2 combines with J gene TRBJ2-3; a weak D match, TRBD2 (7 bases). CDR3 size: 17 residues. Trimming left V 7 bases short and J 2 bases short, with 22 bases between. Germline CDR1 SNHLY, CDR2 FYNNEI. The CDR3 is CASNTYGSGGLTDTQYF. The CDR3 DNA follows: TGTGCCAGCAATACCTATGGGTCGGGGGGCCTCACAGATACGCAGTATTTT.

This clone has only one observation. The chain carries TRBV5-1 and TRBJ2-5; 7 positions agree with TRBD2. The germline V gene has CDR1 SGHRS and CDR2 YFSETQ. J lost 2 bases, V lost 2 bases, and 6 bases had no gene match. The CDR3 contains 15 residues. The CDR3 spells CASSFGPGGQETQYF. The CDR3 nucleotides are TGCGCCAGCAGCTTTGGGCCCGGGGGGCAAGAGACCCAGTACTTC.

This sequence joins TRBV15 and TRBJ1-3; D gene uncertain. Per the germline V gene, CDR1 is LNHNV and CDR2 is YYDKDF (reference sequence). CDR3 length: 15 residues. V lost 1 base to trimming and J lost 0 bases, with 7 bases between them. The CDR3 DNA follows: TGTGCCACCAGCAGAGGAGACAACTCTGGAAACACCATATATTTT. Translation: CATSRGDNSGNTIYF. The entire variable domain, with the rest obtained from reference TRBV15 and TRBJ1-3, is as follows: DAMVIQNPRYQVTQFGKPVTLSCSQTLNHNVMYWYQQKSSQAPKLLFHYYDKDFNNEADTPDNFQSRRPNTSFCFLDIRSPGLGDTAMYLCATSRGDNSGNTIYFGEGSWLTVV.

This clone was counted between two and nine times. This rearrangement joins TRBV20-1 to TRBJ1-5; D is uncertain. The V gene's germline CDR1 is DFQATT and CDR2 SNEGSKA (reference sequence). The CDR3 consists of 13 residues. V was shortened by 3 bases and J by 3 bases, with 9 bases between the two germline ends. CDR3 sequence: CSASGRYNQPQHF. The DNA for the CDR3 is TGCAGTGCTAGTGGCAGGTACAATCAGCCCCAGCATTTT.

The chain has TRBV27 and TRBJ2-3; D possibly corresponds to TRBD1 (6 bases). V shed 3 bases and J shed 6 bases, with 13 bases lying between them. Germline loops: CDR1 MNHEY, CDR2 SMNVEV (reference sequence). The CDR3 runs 14 residues. This CDR3 reads CASSFDRFVDTQYF. CDR3 coding DNA: TGTGCCAGCAGTTTCGACAGGTTCGTGGATACGCAGTATTTT.

The chain recombines TRBV6-2 or TRBV6-3 with TRBJ1-6; TRBD1 matches 9 bases. Looked up from germline, CDR1 is MNHEY and CDR2 is SVGEGT. The V gene end was trimmed by 5 bases and the J gene end by 9 bases; junction bases not matched to a gene: 8. The CDR3 has 15 residues. The CDR3 region has the DNA TGTGCCAGCAGTAAACGGGCGACAGGGGGTTCACCCCTCCACTTT. Translated: CASSKRATGGSPLHF.

Worth noting for this clone: Mismatch with germline at one junction end may stem from a read error. The V and J genes are TRBV2 and TRBJ1-5; D uncertain. CDR3 length equals 14 residues. The V gene's germline CDR1 is SNHLY and CDR2 FYNNEI. CDR3 in DNA: TGTGCCAGCAGTGAAGGCCTTAGCGATCAGCCCCAGCATTTT. It yields the protein CASSEGLSDQPQHF.

The rearrangement joins TRBV9 to TRBJ1-2; 8 bases are a match to TRBD1. CDR3 length: 18 residues. The germline gives CDR1 SGDLS, CDR2 YYNGEE. The V segment lost 4 bases and the J segment 3 bases; nucleotides outside the gene matches: 17. The CDR3, as DNA: TGTGCCAGCAGCCCCTTTGGGGGGCAGGGGGCTAATCACTATGGCTACACCTTC. Translating it yields CASSPFGGQGANHYGYTF.

The chain carries TRBV5-8 and TRBJ1-6, with no clear D. CDR1 and CDR2 from the germline V gene are SGHTS and YDEGEE. CDR3 length: 15 amino acids. The ends were cut back, 7 bases at V and 2 bases at J, with 13 bases in the middle. This chain's CDR3 is CASRPGGAYNSPLHF. The CDR3 region has the DNA TGTGCCAGCCGGCCCGGAGGAGCCTATAATTCACCCCTCCACTTT.

The V gene is TRBV14, the J gene TRBJ2-7; D possibly corresponds to TRBD1 (5 bases). CDR1 SGHDN and CDR2 FVKESK come from the germline V gene. Deletions cut 3 bases from V and 3 bases from J, with 12 bases between. The CDR3 spans 14 residues. The CDR3 loop is CASSQQGSFYEQYF. Written as DNA, the CDR3 is TGTGCCAGCAGCCAGCAGGGTTCCTTCTACGAGCAGTACTTC.

The chain links TRBV27 to TRBJ1-2; no reliable D call. Germline V CDR1 and CDR2: MNHEY, SMNVEV (reference sequence). CDR3 length: 14 residues. V was clipped by 5 bases and J by 0 bases, with 10 bases between them. The CDR3 sequence: CASSTRGSNYGYTF. The DNA for the CDR3 is TGTGCCAGCAGTACCCGAGGGTCTAACTATGGCTACACCTTC.

The chain has TRBV7-2 and TRBJ2-6, with D possibly being TRBD1 (6 bases). The CDR3 runs to 17 residues. The germline V gene has CDR1 SGHTA and CDR2 FQGNSA. V lost 3 bases, J lost 0 bases, and 12 bases lay in between. The CDR3 here is CASSFPRTASGANVLTF. CDR3 nucleotides: TGTGCCAGCAGCTTCCCCCGGACAGCCTCTGGGGCCAACGTCCTGACTTTC.

V is TRBV19 and J is TRBJ2-7; the match to TRBD1 covers 8 bases. V was clipped by 1 base and J by 1 base; unmatched bases: 6. The CDR3 is made up of 16 amino acids. Germline V gene sequence: CDR1 LNHDA, CDR2 SQIVND (reference sequence). CDR3: CASSIAGQGVSYEQYF. The CDR3 DNA reads as TGTGCCAGTAGTATAGCCGGACAGGGAGTTTCCTACGAGCAGTACTTC.

This chain connects TRBV10-1 to TRBJ2-5; no clear D gene. V lost 2 bases, J lost 1 base, and 14 bases lay in between. CDR1 is WNHNN, CDR2 SYGVQD, per germline (reference sequence). The CDR3 loop spans 16 amino acids. As DNA, the CDR3 is TGCGCCAGCAGTGAGGGCCCAGGTCAGGCCCAAGAGACCCAGTACTTC. Its translation: CASSEGPGQAQETQYF.